A selection of T cell receptor beta chains follows, all from one sample in a study of T cell responses to AZD1222 COVID-19 vaccine. Repertoires were generated with immunoSEQ multiplex PCR, while TCRdb's copy carries only in-frame clones and drops some. This sample carries under 200,000 clones, approximately 92% of them seen once, and the ten largest clones take 3.6%. Sequencing used peripheral blood, obtained 28 days after the second dose of the MenACWY control vaccine. These receptors were obtained from an adult who received the MenACWY meningococcal vaccine as a control. The CDR3 runs from the conserved cysteine through the conserved F or W. Fields, in order: J gene, CDR3 length, V gene, D gene, clone size, CDR3 DNA, CDR3 protein. A D gene is named only where the DNA matches it firmly. The size entry is marked missing in some rows and otherwise reads once, few, many or a size class.

J gene: TRBJ1-1; CDR3 length: 14; V gene: TRBV19; D gene: -; clone size: -; CDR3 DNA: TGTGCCAGTAAGGGCGGAAGTGTAAACACTGAAGCTTTCTTT; CDR3 protein: CASKGGSVNTEAFF
J gene: TRBJ2-1; CDR3 length: 13; V gene: TRBV3-1/TRBV3-2; D gene: -; clone size: -; CDR3 DNA: TGTGCCAGCAGCCAGGGGACCTCGAAAGAGCAGTTCTTC; CDR3 protein: CASSQGTSKEQFF
J gene: TRBJ2-6; CDR3 length: 13; V gene: TRBV12-5; D gene: -; clone size: few; CDR3 DNA: TGTGCTAGTGGACCCTCTGGGGCCAACGTCCTGACTTTC; CDR3 protein: CASGPSGANVLTF
J gene: TRBJ2-2; CDR3 length: 19; V gene: TRBV15; D gene: TRBD1; clone size: -; CDR3 DNA: TGTGCCACCAGCAGAGATAGTGGCCGGTGGACAGGGGGCACCGGGGAGCTGTTTTTT; CDR3 protein: CATSRDSGRWTGGTGELFF
J gene: TRBJ1-2; CDR3 length: 10; V gene: TRBV20-1; D gene: -; clone size: -; CDR3 DNA: TGCAGCACCCCGGACTATGGCTACACCTTC; CDR3 protein: CSTPDYGYTF
J gene: TRBJ2-1; CDR3 length: 12; V gene: TRBV18; D gene: -; clone size: -; CDR3 DNA: TGTGCCAGCTCCCTATCCCCCAGGGAGCAGTTCTTC; CDR3 protein: CASSLSPREQFF
J gene: TRBJ1-1; CDR3 length: 12; V gene: TRBV6-1; D gene: -; clone size: -; CDR3 DNA: TGTGCCAGCAGTGAATTGCGGGCTGAAGCTTTCTTT; CDR3 protein: CASSELRAEAFF
J gene: TRBJ2-7; CDR3 length: 16; V gene: TRBV5-5; D gene: -; clone size: -; CDR3 DNA: TGTGCCAGCAGCCCCTCAGGGAACAGGGCAGGAAACGAGCAGTACTTC; CDR3 protein: CASSPSGNRAGNEQYF
J gene: TRBJ2-4; CDR3 length: 16; V gene: TRBV29-1; D gene: TRBD2; clone size: -; CDR3 DNA: TGCAGCGTAGCACACCTAGCGGCGGGGGCCAAAAACATTCAGTACTTC; CDR3 protein: CSVAHLAAGAKNIQYF
J gene: TRBJ1-3; CDR3 length: 15; V gene: TRBV19; D gene: -; clone size: -; CDR3 DNA: TGTGCCAGTAGCGGGACGTCCGACTCTGGAAACACCATATATTTT; CDR3 protein: CASSGTSDSGNTIYF